The 32 T cell receptor beta chains below all came from one sample that was sequenced in a study of cytomegalovirus exposure and HLA in healthy donors. Method: immunoSEQ multiplex PCR; TCRdb's copy keeps in-frame clones and lacks some. This sample yields approximately 150,000 clones, of which roughly 86% are seen a single time; roughly 9.4% belongs to the top ten. The sequencing sample was made of PBMCs. These receptors all stem from a man younger than 30 in good health and CMV-seropositive.

This chain links TRBV18 with TRBJ2-7; D gene ambiguous. Trimming shortened V by 2 bases and J by 5 bases, and 13 bases separated the two germline ends. Germline lookup yields CDR1 KGHSH and CDR2 LQKENI. The CDR3 is made up of 14 amino acids. The CDR3 region is CASSPNSFKDEQYF. CDR3 DNA: TGTGCCAGCTCACCAAACAGCTTTAAAGACGAGCAGTACTTC.

Worth noting for this clone: Just one base apart from a much larger clone, this may be a read error. The rearrangement joins TRBV6-5 to TRBJ1-1; 7 bases map to TRBD1. V lost 2 bases to trimming and J lost 1 base; unmatched junction nucleotides: 1. This CDR3 contains 14 residues. Germline-derived CDR1 and CDR2 are MNHEY and SVGAGI. DNA of the CDR3: TGTGCCAGCAGTTACGACAGGGAGAACACTGAAGCTTTCTTT. Amino acid sequence: CASSYDRENTEAFF.

This chain's CDR3 is CASSLLAGGLAKNIQYF. CDR3 in DNA: TGTGCCAGCAGCCTCCTAGCGGGGGGGTTAGCCAAAAACATTCAGTACTTC. The genes are TRBV27 and TRBJ2-4, with 12 bases lining up with TRBD2. Germline CDR1 MNHEY, CDR2 SMNVEV (reference sequence). The CDR3 runs to 17 residues. V was clipped by 6 bases and J by 0 bases; unmatched bases: 6.

The chain carries TRBV11-3 and TRBJ1-1; D remains unclear. Between the trimmed V and J ends, which lost 1 base and 4 bases, there was a span of 13 bases. The CDR3 length is 15 residues. Germline CDR1 is SGHNT and CDR2 is YENEEA. The CDR3 protein is CASSLGPERSTEAFF. CDR3 DNA sequence: TGTGCCAGCAGCTTAGGCCCAGAAAGGAGCACTGAAGCTTTCTTT.

J is TRBJ1-1 and V is TRBV9; TRBD1 aligns across 7 bases. The CDR3 extends over 15 amino acids. CDR1 is SGDLS, CDR2 YYNGEE, per germline. V lost 2 bases to trimming and J lost 0 bases; unmatched junction nucleotides: 4. The CDR3 spells CASSVGQSMNTEAFF. DNA of the CDR3: TGTGCCAGCAGCGTGGGACAGTCCATGAACACTGAAGCTTTCTTT.

The rearrangement links TRBV5-8 to TRBJ2-7; perhaps TRBD1 as D (6 bases). The length of the CDR3 is 16 residues. The V and J ends lost 2 bases and 0 bases respectively, with 15 bases between them. Germline lookup yields CDR1 SGHTS and CDR2 YDEGEE. DNA of the CDR3: TGTGCCAGCAGCTTACCCCGGGACAAGAGCTCCTACGAGCAGTACTTC. This gives the protein CASSLPRDKSSYEQYF.

This sequence joins TRBV12-5 and TRBJ2-3; TRBD1 might be the D (5 bases). Germline V CDR1 and CDR2: LGHNT, FRNRAP. V was trimmed by 0 bases and J by 0 bases, leaving 10 bases between them. The CDR3 extends over 16 amino acids. DNA for the CDR3: TGTGCTAGTGGTTTGGTACTCAGGGTTAGCACAGATACGCAGTATTTT. Encoded protein: CASGLVLRVSTDTQYF.

The chain uses TRBV4-1 and TRBJ1-5, with TRBD1 matching over 7 bases. Germline V gene lookup returns CDR1 MGHRA and CDR2 YSYEKL. With V trimmed by 4 bases and J by 1 base, 7 bases remained unmatched. This CDR3 is built from 16 residues. The CDR3 protein is CASSPLTGTSNQPQHF. DNA of the CDR3: TGCGCCAGCAGCCCTTTGACAGGGACCAGCAATCAGCCCCAGCATTTT.

The J gene is TRBJ1-1, the V gene TRBV18, with D perhaps matching TRBD1 (6 bases). The CDR3 is 15 residues long. The germline V gene encodes CDR1 KGHSH and CDR2 LQKENI. V shed 0 bases and J shed 4 bases, with 12 bases lying between them. CDR3 sequence (DNA): TGTGCCAGCTCACCACCAGGGACATGGGGCACTGAAGCTTTCTTT. Translated, it gives CASSPPGTWGTEAFF.

The V call is TRBV6-1, the J call TRBJ2-7; 9 positions match TRBD1. Germline assignment: CDR1 MNHNS and CDR2 SASEGT. V lost 4 bases to trimming and J lost 0 bases; unmatched junction nucleotides: 10. The CDR3 consists of 17 residues. CDR3 sequence (DNA): TGTGCCAGCAGTGCCGCCCCCGGGACAGGGAGCTCCTACGAGCAGTACTTC. Amino acid sequence: CASSAAPGTGSSYEQYF.

This rearrangement joins TRBV27 to TRBJ2-7; unclear D gene. There are 11 residues in the CDR3. Germline CDR1 reads MNHEY; CDR2 reads SMNVEV (reference sequence). The V end was cut by 5 bases, the J end by 9 bases, with 11 bases between. The CDR3 DNA sequence: TGTGCCAGCAGTCCCGGGTCGGTGCAGTACTTC. As protein: CASSPGSVQYF.

This chain links TRBV6-5 with TRBJ2-5, with 9 bases matching TRBD1. Germline CDR1 reads MNHEY; CDR2 reads SVGAGI. This CDR3 has 11 amino acids. J gave up 14 bases and V 6 bases, and 7 bases lay outside the gene matches. CDR3 sequence: CASRLRDRDYF. CDR3 bases: TGTGCCAGCAGATTGAGGGACAGGGATTACTTC.

In DNA, the CDR3 is TGCGCCAGCAGCTCCTCGGGGGACTACGAGCAGTACTTC. Translating gives CASSSSGDYEQYF. The V gene is TRBV5-1, the J gene TRBJ2-7, with TRBD2 as a possible D gene (6 bases). V was pared by 3 bases and J by 3 bases, with 10 bases between. The CDR3 consists of 13 residues. Germline V gives CDR1 SGHRS, CDR2 YFSETQ.

This clone was counted a single time. The rearrangement links TRBV2 to TRBJ2-3, with D possibly TRBD2 on 6 matching bases. The CDR3 has 15 amino acids. Deletions cut 4 bases from V and 1 base from J, with 12 bases between. Germline V gene lookup returns CDR1 SNHLY and CDR2 FYNNEI. CDR3 nucleotide sequence: TGTGCCAGCAGTGGCGGCGGGGACGGCACAGATACGCAGTATTTT. It encodes CASSGGGDGTDTQYF.

This clone came up a few times. The chain has TRBV7-9 and TRBJ1-2, with 10 bases aligning to TRBD1. V lost 5 bases, J lost 4 bases, and 4 bases stayed unmatched. Germline CDR1 is SEHNR and CDR2 is FQNEAQ (reference sequence). The CDR3 loop spans 14 amino acids. CDR3: CASSDRGPSYGYTF. The CDR3 bases are TGTGCCAGCAGCGACAGGGGGCCAAGCTATGGCTACACCTTC.

This chain joins TRBV4-1 and TRBJ1-6, with TRBD1 matching 11 bases. Germline CDR1 and CDR2: MGHRA and YSYEKL. CDR3 length: 13 amino acids. V shed 6 bases, J shed 9 bases, and the junction held 1 base outside the gene matches. The chain's CDR3 is CASRDRGLSPLHF. The CDR3 nucleotides read TGCGCCAGCAGGGACAGGGGGCTTTCACCCCTCCACTTT.

V is TRBV5-5 and J is TRBJ2-5; D call uncertain. Trimming shortened V by 2 bases and J by 1 base, and 9 bases separated the two germline ends. Germline loops: CDR1 SGHKS, CDR2 YYEKEE (reference sequence). The CDR3 loop spans 14 amino acids. CDR3: CASSFVQLQETQYF. DNA for the CDR3: TGTGCCAGCAGCTTTGTACAGCTCCAAGAGACCCAGTACTTC. The full variable domain, rest sourced from reference TRBV5-5 and TRBJ2-5, is DAGVTQSPTHLIKTRGQQVTLRCSPISGHKSVSWYQQVLGQGPQFIFQYYEKEERGRGNFPDRFSARQFPNYSSELNVNALLLGDSALYLCASSFVQLQETQYFGPGTRLLVL.

The chain recombines TRBV4-2 with TRBJ2-7, with no clear D. This CDR3 has 13 amino acids. The germline V gene encodes CDR1 LGHNA and CDR2 YNFKEQ. V lost 1 base and J 0 bases, leaving 4 bases between the germline ends. CDR3 residues: CASSQAISYEQYF. Written as DNA, the CDR3 is TGTGCCAGCAGCCAAGCCATCTCCTACGAGCAGTACTTC.

The CDR3: CASSLYPGVEGTQYF. The CDR3 DNA is TGTGCCAGCAGCTTGTACCCAGGGGTGGAAGGGACCCAGTACTTC. The chain has TRBV5-5 and TRBJ2-5; tentatively, D is TRBD1 (6 bases). The CDR3 covers 15 residues. Per germline, CDR1 SGHKS and CDR2 YYEKEE (reference sequence). Trimming stripped 1 base from V and 7 bases from J, with 17 bases between.

The rearrangement joins TRBV30 to TRBJ2-1, with 13 bases matching TRBD2. The V gene end was trimmed by 5 bases and the J gene end by 6 bases; junction bases not matched to a gene: 10. The CDR3 sequence is 16 residues long. Germline V gene sequence: CDR1 GTSNPN, CDR2 SVGIG (reference sequence). The CDR3 spells CAWGTSGVGLGNEQFF. CDR3 bases: TGTGCCTGGGGGACTAGCGGGGTGGGCCTTGGCAATGAGCAGTTCTTC.

This chain uses TRBV5-6 with TRBJ2-5; TRBD2 matches 8 bases. This CDR3 is built from 15 residues. V shed 1 base, J shed 3 bases, and the junction held 5 bases outside the gene matches. CDR1 and CDR2 from the germline V gene are SGHDT and YYEEEE. The CDR3 reads CASSLRLALKETQYF. The CDR3 region has the DNA TGTGCCAGCAGCTTGAGACTAGCGCTAAAAGAGACCCAGTACTTC. Full variable domain (outside the CDR3, taken from reference TRBV5-6 and TRBJ2-5): DAGVTQSPTHLIKTRGQQVTLRCSPKSGHDTVSWYQQALGQGPQFIFQYYEEEERQRGNFPDRFSGHQFPNYSSELNVNALLLGDSALYLCASSLRLALKETQYFGPGTRLLVL.

V is TRBV4-1 and J is TRBJ2-1; tentative D call: TRBD2 (5 bases). Germline CDR1 MGHRA, CDR2 YSYEKL. V was cut by 5 bases and J by 7 bases, with 18 bases left in between. This CDR3 has 15 amino acids. CDR3 coding DNA: TGCGCCAGCAGCGCTACGGGGAGCTCTTGGAATGAGCAGTTCTTC. Protein: CASSATGSSWNEQFF.

This chain uses TRBV28 with TRBJ2-7, with TRBD1 matching 8 bases. The J segment lost 5 bases and the V segment lost 6 bases, leaving 3 bases of the junction unmatched. From germline, CDR1 is MDHEN and CDR2 SYDVKM. This CDR3 spans 12 amino acids. This chain's CDR3 is CASSPQGDEQYF. The CDR3 DNA reads TGTGCCAGCAGCCCACAGGGGGACGAGCAGTACTTC.

The gene calls are TRBV11-2 and TRBJ2-7; no firm D call. This CDR3 is built from 14 residues. Germline V CDR1 and CDR2: SGHAT, FQNNGV. Trimming took 3 bases from V and 3 from J, leaving 12 bases between them. The CDR3 reads CASSFRWAFYEQYF. The CDR3 DNA sequence: TGTGCCAGCAGCTTTAGGTGGGCCTTCTACGAGCAGTACTTC.

V gene TRBV10-1 combines with J gene TRBJ1-1; D gene ambiguous. Germline V CDR1 and CDR2: WNHNN, SYGVQD (reference sequence). The V gene lost 3 bases and the J gene lost 1 base, with 12 bases spanning the gap. This CDR3 is built from 15 residues. CDR3: CASSDQTKTNTEAFF. The CDR3 region has the DNA TGCGCCAGCAGTGATCAAACAAAAACGAACACTGAAGCTTTCTTT.

The rearrangement links TRBV21-1 to TRBJ1-4; the table assigns TRBD1, which was not confirmed against the DNA. TRBV21-1 is described as a pseudogene. There are 16 residues in the CDR3. This CDR3 is CASSKGLGPPNEKLFF. The CDR3 nucleotides read TGTGCCAGCAGCAAAGGCCTGGGCCCGCCTAATGAAAAACTGTTTTTT.

Judged by abundance, this clone is medium-sized (0.01 to 0.1%). The rearrangement joins TRBV19 to TRBJ2-7; D gene ambiguous. Germline V CDR1 and CDR2: LNHDA, SQIVND (reference sequence). Trimming took off 1 base at V and 3 bases at J, with 7 bases between the two ends. The CDR3 extends over 13 amino acids. The CDR3 region is CASSIAIYYEQYF. The CDR3, as DNA: TGTGCCAGTAGTATAGCTATATACTACGAGCAGTACTTC.

The chain is built from TRBV28 and TRBJ1-6; D ambiguous. With 5 bases removed from V and 7 bases from J, the gap between germline ends came to 9 bases. The CDR3 extends over 13 amino acids. CDR1 is MDHEN, CDR2 SYDVKM, per germline. DNA for the CDR3: TGTGCCAGCAGTAATGAACTAAATTCACCCCTCCACTTT. Its protein is CASSNELNSPLHF. Full variable domain (missing parts from reference TRBV28 and TRBJ1-6): DVKVTQSSRYLVKRTGEKVFLECVQDMDHENMFWYRQDPGLGLRLIYFSYDVKMKEKGDIPEGYSVSREKKERFSLILESASTNQTSMYLCASSNELNSPLHFGNGTRLTVT.

V usage is TRBV4-1 and J usage is TRBJ2-7; D is ambiguous. V lost 1 base to trimming and J lost 2 bases, with 9 bases between them. Looked up from germline, CDR1 is MGHRA and CDR2 is YSYEKL. CDR3 length equals 14 residues. CDR3 nucleotide sequence: TGCGCCAGCAGCCAAGGAACATTGACCTACGAGCAGTACTTC. It translates to CASSQGTLTYEQYF.

This clone showed up just a few times. The genes are TRBV6-5 and TRBJ1-2; 7 bases are a match to TRBD1. J gave up 11 bases and V 0 bases, and 6 bases lay outside the gene matches. Germline lookup yields CDR1 MNHEY and CDR2 SVGAGI. This CDR3 comprises 13 residues. CDR3 nucleotide sequence: TGTGCCAGCAGTTACTCGGGGACAGCCGGATACACCTTC. Translated, it gives CASSYSGTAGYTF.

The chain is built from TRBV7-8 and TRBJ2-7; D call uncertain. V was pared by 3 bases and J by 3 bases, with 9 bases between. CDR3 size: 13 residues. The germline gives CDR1 SGHVS, CDR2 FQNEAQ. CDR3 sequence (DNA): TGTGCCAGCAGCTTCGGTCGCAACTACGAGCAGTACTTC. Its translation: CASSFGRNYEQYF.

This clone was seen just once. The genes are TRBV7-9 and TRBJ2-1; D is unresolved. Between the trimmed V and J ends, which lost 5 bases and 2 bases, there was a span of 10 bases. The germline V gene has CDR1 SEHNR and CDR2 FQNEAQ (reference sequence). There are 14 residues in the CDR3. The chain's CDR3 is CASSPSVPYNEQFF. For the CDR3, the DNA is TGTGCCAGCAGCCCCAGTGTACCCTACAATGAGCAGTTCTTC. The variable domain in full, completed from reference TRBV7-9 and TRBJ2-1, reads DTGVSQNPRHKITKRGQNVTFRCDPISEHNRLYWYRQTLGQGPEFLTYFQNEAQLEKSRLLSDRFSAERPKGSFSTLEIQRTEQGDSAMYLCASSPSVPYNEQFFGPGTRLTVL.